The entry below describes one TCR beta chain. Sequenced by immunoSEQ multiplex PCR; TCRdb stores in-frame clones only, minus some. The sample consists of around 42,000 clones, 75% to 95% of them appearing once. This entry belongs to a study of T cell changes during pregnancy in multiple sclerosis. CDR3 length equals 14 residues. V gave up 6 bases and J gave up 0 bases, with 11 bases separating them. Germline V lookup: CDR1 KGHSH, CDR2 LQKENI. This TCR derives from a female donor in good health, enrolled as a control in a pregnancy study. The sample in question was CD4+ T cells from peripheral blood mononuclear cells, obtained after pregnancy. This sequence joins TRBV18 and TRBJ1-1, with a tentative D call TRBD1 (6 bases). The CDR3 is CASSLDSLNTEAFF. CDR3 in DNA: TGTGCCAGCTCCCTGGACAGTTTGAACACTGAAGCTTTCTTT.